Shown below are 18 T cell receptor beta chains from a single sample sequenced in a study of cytomegalovirus exposure and HLA in healthy donors. PCR was performed using 60 Vbeta and 13 Jbeta primers. Here immunoSEQ multiplex PCR was the method, and the copy in TCRdb shows in-frame clones only, minus some. This sample has around 98,000 clones, with roughly 76% found just once. The sequenced sample consisted of PBMCs. These receptors were taken from a man aged 50 to 60 in good health and CMV-seronegative.

The genes are TRBV28 and TRBJ2-3; TRBD2 agrees at 8 bases. The CDR3 runs to 17 residues. Per germline, CDR1 MDHEN and CDR2 SYDVKM. Trimming cost V 8 bases and J 7 bases; bases outside gene matches: 20. CDR3 DNA: TGTGCCAGCTGCCTCGTATTGGCGGGGGGCCGCACTTATACGCAGTATTTT. It codes for CASCLVLAGGRTYTQYF.

In its sample, this clone ranks as medium-sized. The chain is built from TRBV19 and TRBJ2-7; TRBD1 agrees at 10 bases. CDR1 and CDR2 (germline): LNHDA, SQIVND (reference sequence). The CDR3 extends over 17 amino acids. Trimming cost V 5 bases and J 4 bases; bases outside gene matches: 14. CDR3 nucleotides: TGTGCCAGTAGTCCACGACAGGGGGCCTCCTTTGGGTACGAGCAGTACTTC. The encoded protein is CASSPRQGASFGYEQYF.

The gene calls are TRBV7-2 and TRBJ2-3; D perhaps matches TRBD2 (5 bases). The V gene's germline CDR1 is SGHTA and CDR2 FQGNSA. The length of the CDR3 is 14 residues. Between the trimmed V and J ends, which lost 6 bases and 1 base, there was a span of 11 bases. The CDR3 sequence is CASRGSFGTDTQYF. The DNA of the CDR3 is TGTGCCAGCAGGGGGAGTTTTGGCACAGATACGCAGTATTTT. The variable domain in full, with the rest retrieved from reference TRBV7-2 and TRBJ2-3, is GAGVSQSPSNKVTEKGKDVELRCDPISGHTALYWYRQSLGQGLEFLIYFQGNSAPDKSGLPSDRFSAERTGGSVSTLTIQRTQQEDSAVYLCASRGSFGTDTQYFGPGTRLTVL.

The sample holds a few counts of this clone. This rearrangement joins TRBV4-2 to TRBJ2-3, with 8 bases that match TRBD2. After removal of 2 bases from V and 0 bases from J, the junction contained 4 bases not matched to a gene. Looked up from germline, CDR1 is LGHNA and CDR2 is YNFKEQ. The CDR3 contains 16 residues. Written as DNA, the CDR3 is TGTGCCAGCAGCCAAAGCGGGGGTGATAGCACAGATACGCAGTATTTT. It specifies CASSQSGGDSTDTQYF.

V and J are TRBV10-3 and TRBJ2-2; a possible D gene is TRBD2 (5 bases). V gave up 10 bases and J gave up 7 bases, with 16 bases separating them. CDR1 is ENHRY and CDR2 is SYGVKD in the germline V gene. The CDR3 covers 13 residues. The CDR3, as DNA: TGTGCCAGCCTTACCAGCGGTGTCGGGGAGCTGTTTTTT. Translation: CASLTSGVGELFF.

A few counts support this clone. The chain joins TRBV28 to TRBJ2-7, with D possibly matching TRBD1 (6 bases). V was trimmed by 6 bases and J by 0 bases, leaving 12 bases between them. CDR3 length: 14 residues. Looked up from germline, CDR1 is MDHEN and CDR2 is SYDVKM. DNA for the CDR3: TGTGCCAGCAGCCCTCGGGACAACTCCTACGAGCAGTACTTC. Encoded protein: CASSPRDNSYEQYF.

This chain links TRBV28 with TRBJ2-6, with 9 bases aligning to TRBD1. Germline V gene lookup returns CDR1 MDHEN and CDR2 SYDVKM. V dropped 9 bases and J dropped 2; count of bases not matched to a gene: 11. This CDR3 contains 17 residues. CDR3: CASSQQGADPGANVLTF. The DNA for the CDR3 is TGTGCCAGTTCACAACAGGGGGCGGATCCTGGGGCCAACGTCCTGACTTTC.

The V and J genes are TRBV11-1 and TRBJ2-1, with D unresolved. Trimming stripped 4 bases from V and 5 bases from J, with 9 bases between. Germline V gene lookup returns CDR1 SGHAT and CDR2 FQDESV (reference sequence). This CDR3 region has 13 residues. This CDR3 is CASSSQMHNEQFF. CDR3 nucleotide sequence: TGTGCCAGCAGCTCCCAGATGCACAATGAGCAGTTCTTC.

The V gene is TRBV7-9, the J gene TRBJ2-3; D is unclear. Germline-derived CDR1 and CDR2 are SEHNR and FQNEAQ (reference sequence). CDR3 length: 14 residues. Between the trimmed V and J ends, which lost 5 bases and 0 bases, there was a span of 9 bases. This CDR3 reads CASSLYTSTDTQYF. CDR3 nucleotide sequence: TGTGCCAGCAGCCTCTATACTAGCACAGATACGCAGTATTTT.

This clone was observed a few times. V usage is TRBV5-1 and J usage is TRBJ2-1; D may be TRBD2 (6 bases). This CDR3 has 14 amino acids. Trimming removed 0 bases from V and 7 bases from J, with 11 bases in between. CDR1 SGHRS and CDR2 YFSETQ come from the germline V gene. CDR3 protein: CASSLGGARNEQFF. CDR3 in DNA: TGCGCCAGCAGCTTGGGCGGGGCTCGGAATGAGCAGTTCTTC.

This chain uses TRBV11-2 with TRBJ2-5, with 9 nucleotides matching TRBD1. The V and J ends lost 4 bases and 4 bases, in that order; junction bases with no gene match: 7. Per germline, CDR1 SGHAT and CDR2 FQNNGV. CDR3 size: 15 residues. CDR3 DNA sequence: TGTGCCAGCAGCTCCACAGGGGGCGCAGGAGAGACCCAGTACTTC. Translation gives CASSSTGGAGETQYF.

V usage is TRBV27 and J usage is TRBJ1-6; a weak D match, TRBD1 (6 bases). The CDR3 length is 16 residues. V shed 5 bases and J shed 4 bases, with 15 bases lying between them. Germline CDR1 is MNHEY and CDR2 is SMNVEV (reference sequence). The CDR3 DNA reads as TGTGCCAGCAGTCCCGAACAGGGATGGTATAATTCACCCCTCCACTTT. Translating it yields CASSPEQGWYNSPLHF.

The rearrangement uses TRBV5-6 and TRBJ2-1, with D perhaps TRBD1 (6 bases). The CDR3 runs 15 residues. V was shortened by 0 bases and J by 0 bases, with 7 bases between the two germline ends. Germline values: CDR1 SGHDT, CDR2 YYEEEE. This CDR3 is CASSLGGGSYNEQFF. The CDR3, as DNA: TGTGCCAGCAGCTTGGGAGGGGGCTCCTACAATGAGCAGTTCTTC.

In the case of this clone: The same CDR3 arises from other DNA sequences in this sample as well. The chain joins TRBV5-1 to TRBJ2-5; the D gene is possibly TRBD2 (6 bases). This CDR3 contains 14 residues. The germline V gene has CDR1 SGHRS and CDR2 YFSETQ. V was clipped by 5 bases and J by 2 bases, with 13 bases between them. The CDR3 reads CASSLSGGQETQYF. DNA for the CDR3: TGCGCCAGCAGTCTCAGTGGGGGGCAAGAGACCCAGTACTTC.

There are a few counts of this clone. The gene calls are TRBV7-6 and TRBJ2-3; 8 nucleotides line up with TRBD2. Germline V gene data show CDR1 as SGHVS and CDR2 as FNYEAQ. V was clipped by 1 base and J by 4 bases; unmatched bases: 10. The CDR3 runs 17 residues. CDR3 sequence (DNA): TGTGCCAGCAGCTTAGTGTCTGTCGGGAGGGAGGCAGATACGCAGTATTTT. The encoded protein is CASSLVSVGREADTQYF.

In its sample, this clone was seen once. The V gene is TRBV5-5, the J gene TRBJ1-1; 7 positions match TRBD1. The CDR3 contains 14 residues. The germline V gene has CDR1 SGHKS and CDR2 YYEKEE (reference sequence). The J segment lost 0 bases and the V segment lost 2 bases, leaving 1 base of the junction unmatched. CDR3: CASSLQGMNTEAFF. DNA for the CDR3: TGTGCCAGCAGCTTACAGGGGATGAACACTGAAGCTTTCTTT.

CDR3 sequence reads: CASSIFLQTPNTEAFF. In DNA, the CDR3 is TGTGCCAGTAGTATTTTCCTGCAGACTCCAAACACTGAAGCTTTCTTT. The chain joins TRBV19 to TRBJ1-1; no reliable D call. Germline V gives CDR1 LNHDA, CDR2 SQIVND (reference sequence). Trimming left V 3 bases short and J 2 bases short, with 16 bases between. CDR3 length: 16 residues. Full variable domain (remainder filled in from reference TRBV19 and TRBJ1-1): DGGITQSPKYLFRKEGQNVTLSCEQNLNHDAMYWYRQDPGQGLRLIYYSQIVNDFQKGDIAEGYSVSREKKESFPLTVTSAQKNPTAFYLCASSIFLQTPNTEAFFGQGTRLTVV.

This clone was detected a few times. This rearrangement joins TRBV11-2 to TRBJ2-7, with 7 bases aligning to TRBD1. V was pared by 1 base and J by 3 bases, with 3 bases of the junction left unmatched. Germline V lookup: CDR1 SGHAT, CDR2 FQNNGV. CDR3 size: 14 residues. The CDR3 nucleotides read TGTGCCAGCAGCTTAGCGGCAGGGGGCTACGAGCAGTACTTC. It encodes CASSLAAGGYEQYF. The full variable domain, its missing parts supplied by reference TRBV11-2 and TRBJ2-7, is EAGVAQSPRYKIIEKRQSVAFWCNPISGHATLYWYQQILGQGPKLLIQFQNNGVVDDSQLPKDRFSAERLKGVDSTLKIQPAKLEDSAVYLCASSLAAGGYEQYFGPGTRLTVT.